One and the same sample provided the 21 T cell receptor beta chains below, sequenced in a study of response to subunit inactivated influenza vaccine. TCRdb ran MiXCR on the RT-PCR reads and lists one entry per CDR3 protein. The top ten hold 10% to 15% of the sample, which has about 520,000 distinct CDR3 sequences, about a tenth seen once. The sequencing here drew on PBMCs from blood, taken more than 35 days after vaccination. The receptors stem from a man in his forties or fifties who received an inactivated influenza vaccine.

Here the CDR3 DNA reads TGTGCCAGCAGCTCAAGACTAGCGGGGGGCCTGGCGGGTGAGCAGTTCTTC. This sequence encodes CASSSRLAGGLAGEQFF. The genes are TRBV7-2 and TRBJ2-1; TRBD2 agrees at 13 bases. The germline gives CDR1 SGHTA, CDR2 FQGNSA. The CDR3 runs 17 residues. Trimming removed 4 bases from V and 9 bases from J; junction bases left unmatched: 12.

The sample holds many counts of this clonotype. The gene calls are TRBV12-3 or TRBV12-4 and TRBJ1-1; D unresolved. The CDR3 extends over 12 amino acids. Deletions cut 3 bases from V and 8 bases from J, with 10 bases between. As DNA, the CDR3 is TGTGCCAGCAGTTTTCCCCTGGGAGAAGCTTTCTTT. Its translation: CASSFPLGEAFF.

J is TRBJ1-3 and V is TRBV29-1; D ambiguous. The CDR3 has 15 residues. V shed 7 bases and J shed 0 bases, with 16 bases lying between them. Germline V gene sequence: CDR1 SQVTM, CDR2 ANQGSEA. The CDR3 spells CSAADGINSGNTIYF. The CDR3 DNA reads TGCAGCGCGGCGGACGGAATCAACTCTGGAAACACCATATATTTT.

This clonotype came up a few times. The chain joins TRBV10-2 to TRBJ2-5; D gene ambiguous. The CDR3 loop spans 12 amino acids. Germline assignment: CDR1 WSHSY and CDR2 SAAADI. The V end was cut by 0 bases, the J end by 5 bases, with 4 bases between. CDR3 bases: TGCGCCAGCAGTGAGTCTGAGGAGACCCAGTACTTC. Protein sequence: CASSESEETQYF.

Points on this clonotype: A single base separates this from a much larger clone, so it may be a read error. This chain links TRBV5-1 with TRBJ2-2; the D gene could be TRBD1 or TRBD2 (5 bases each). Germline V gene lookup returns CDR1 SGHRS and CDR2 YFSETQ. The CDR3 is 15 amino acids. The CDR3 DNA is TGCGCCAGCAGCCCCGTTCAGGGCCCGACCGGGGAGCTGTGTTTT. It encodes CASSPVQGPTGELCF.

The gene calls are TRBV25-1 and TRBJ2-5; D is perhaps TRBD2 (5 bases). V shed 4 bases and J shed 5 bases, with 8 bases lying between them. Germline CDR1 reads MGHDK; CDR2 reads SYGVNS. This CDR3 region has 12 residues. In DNA form, the CDR3 reads TGTGCCAGCAGTGGTCGAGGGGAGACCCAGTACTTC. As protein: CASSGRGETQYF.

This CDR3 reads CASSQGTTGQPQHF. CDR3 nucleotide sequence: TGTGCCAGCAGCCAGGGGACGACTGGTCAGCCCCAGCATTTT. The chain combines TRBV7-8 with TRBJ1-5; D possibly corresponds to TRBD1 (6 bases). Per the germline V gene, CDR1 is SGHVS and CDR2 is FQNEAQ. This CDR3 spans 14 amino acids. V was pared by 5 bases and J by 6 bases, with 14 bases between.

The chain recombines TRBV5-6 with TRBJ1-5; the D is unclear. The CDR3 sequence is 14 residues long. Germline values: CDR1 SGHDT, CDR2 YYEEEE. Trimming cost V 3 bases and J 0 bases, with 7 bases left between them. Here the CDR3 reads CASSSWYSNQPQHF. DNA of the CDR3: TGTGCCAGCAGCTCTTGGTATAGCAATCAGCCCCAGCATTTT.

This clonotype was counted between two and nine times. The chain recombines TRBV7-9 with TRBJ2-2; D remains ambiguous. In germline, CDR1 is SEHNR, CDR2 FQNEAQ (reference sequence). This CDR3 comprises 16 residues. Trimming removed 3 bases at V and 6 bases at J, with 17 bases between. CDR3 in amino acids: CASSLKETKRAGELFF. The CDR3 nucleotides read TGTGCCAGCAGCTTGAAAGAGACCAAAAGGGCCGGGGAGCTGTTTTTT.

This clonotype was found a few times. The chain employs TRBV11-1 and TRBJ2-2; 11 positions match TRBD1. The CDR3 extends over 18 amino acids. The V gene's germline CDR1 is SGHAT and CDR2 FQDESV (reference sequence). J gave up 6 bases and V 1 base, and 10 bases lay outside the gene matches. CDR3 nucleotides: TGTGCCAGCAGCTTAGGATATACCGGGACAGGGGGGCCCGGGGAGCTGTTTTTT. Translation: CASSLGYTGTGGPGELFF.

The sample holds many counts of this clonotype. The gene calls are TRBV12-3 or TRBV12-4 and TRBJ2-7; perhaps TRBD1 as D (5 bases). This CDR3 has 15 amino acids. Trimming shortened V by 5 bases and J by 4 bases, and 18 bases separated the two germline ends. The CDR3 is CASSHTDSFQYEQYF. CDR3 bases: TGTGCCAGCAGTCATACCGACAGCTTTCAATACGAGCAGTACTTC.

V gene TRBV25-1 combines with J gene TRBJ1-6; D remains unclear. The CDR3 loop spans 15 amino acids. Germline-derived CDR1 and CDR2 are MGHDK and SYGVNS. V was clipped by 0 bases and J by 9 bases, with 12 bases between them. CDR3 in DNA: TGTGCCAGCAGTGAATATGGCCGTGAGGGTTCACCCCTCCACTTT. This encodes CASSEYGREGSPLHF.

This clonotype was observed a few times. The rearrangement links TRBV27 to TRBJ2-3, with D maybe TRBD1 (5 bases). The V gene's germline CDR1 is MNHEY and CDR2 SMNVEV (reference sequence). V dropped 0 bases and J dropped 6 bases, with 13 bases sitting between them. The length of the CDR3 is 15 residues. The CDR3 DNA sequence: TGTGCCAGCAGTTTATCTGGCAGGGTAGGGGATACGCAGTATTTT. This encodes CASSLSGRVGDTQYF.

This clonotype appeared a few times. This may be a read error, as it is one base from a much larger clone. V and J are TRBV6-5 and TRBJ2-7; 10 bases map to TRBD1. V dropped 3 bases and J dropped 2; count of bases not matched to a gene: 1. Germline V lookup: CDR1 MNHEY, CDR2 SVGAGI. This CDR3 spans 14 amino acids. The CDR3 bases are TGTGCCAGCAGTTATGGACAGGGGGCCTACGAGCAGTACTTC. Translated, it gives CASSYGQGAYEQYF.

Many counts were recorded for this clonotype. This chain uses TRBV4-3 with TRBJ2-1, with 10 bases fitting TRBD1. V was pared by 2 bases and J by 5 bases, with 3 bases of the junction left unmatched. The CDR3 covers 15 residues. The germline CDR1 and CDR2 sequences are LGHNA and YSLEER. CDR3 sequence: CASSQLGQGNNEQFF. In nucleotides, the CDR3 is TGCGCCAGCAGCCAATTGGGACAGGGGAACAATGAGCAGTTCTTC.

This clonotype was seen repeatedly, ten times or more. The CDR3 loop reads CASSFQRESGTDTQYF. Written as DNA, the CDR3 is TGTGCCAGCAGCTTCCAGCGGGAGTCCGGCACAGATACGCAGTATTTT. The V and J genes are TRBV7-9 and TRBJ2-3; 8 bases are a match to TRBD2. CDR1 is SEHNR and CDR2 is FQNEAQ in the germline V gene (reference sequence). The CDR3 length is 16 residues. V lost 3 bases, J lost 1 base, and 6 bases stayed unmatched.

This chain connects TRBV28 to TRBJ2-7; 7 bases agree with TRBD1. The germline CDR1 and CDR2 sequences are MDHEN and SYDVKM. The ends lost 2 bases at V and 4 bases at J; junction bases unmatched: 5. CDR3 length: 14 amino acids. The CDR3 DNA is TGTGCCAGCAGTTTAAAAGGGGGCAGATACGAGCAGTACTTC. This translates into CASSLKGGRYEQYF.

This clonotype was observed a handful of times. CDR3 sequence reads: CSARDLDWGQFF. The CDR3 nucleotides read TGCAGTGCTAGAGATTTAGATTGGGGGCAGTTCTTC. This rearrangement joins TRBV20-1 to TRBJ2-1; D gene unclear. The V and J ends lost 0 bases and 12 bases respectively, with 12 bases between them. The CDR3 spans 12 residues. Germline V gene data show CDR1 as DFQATT and CDR2 as SNEGSKA (reference sequence).

This sequence joins TRBV19 and TRBJ2-7; unclear D gene. The CDR3 consists of 16 residues. V was trimmed by 2 bases and J by 2 bases, leaving 16 bases between them. Germline-derived CDR1 and CDR2 are LNHDA and SQIVND (reference sequence). The CDR3 coding sequence is TGTGCCAGTAGTATAAGAGGACCGGCAGGAGCCTACGAGCAGTACTTC. This sequence encodes CASSIRGPAGAYEQYF.

V usage is TRBV20-1 and J usage is TRBJ1-1; D is possibly TRBD1 (6 bases). The germline V and J ends were trimmed by 6 bases and 1 base, with 12 bases remaining between them. Germline loops: CDR1 DFQATT, CDR2 SNEGSKA (reference sequence). The CDR3 has 13 amino acids. DNA for the CDR3: TGCAGTGCCAAGGGGGGAGGGAACACTGAAGCTTTCTTT. Its translation is CSAKGGGNTEAFF.

This clonotype was recorded a few times. The chain links TRBV10-3 to TRBJ2-3; 13 nucleotides match TRBD2. This CDR3 spans 14 amino acids. After removal of 10 bases from V and 6 bases from J, the junction contained 7 bases not matched to a gene. Germline CDR1 ENHRY, CDR2 SYGVKD. DNA for the CDR3: TGTGCCACTGTCGGGACTAGCGGGGTGGATACGCAGTATTTT. This encodes CATVGTSGVDTQYF.